Below, 19 T cell receptor beta chains from the same sample are listed, as sequenced in a study of shared clonotypes between healthy human individuals. The repertoire was sequenced with immunoSEQ multiplex PCR; TCRdb's copy has only in-frame clones and lacks some. The sample has approximately 470,000 clones; around 73% are singletons. Sequences were obtained from PBMCs. All receptors come from a middle-aged woman in good health. Some clones in this sample may be carry-over from other donors' samples.

V is TRBV11-2 and J is TRBJ2-1, with D possibly being TRBD1 (6 bases). Trimming took off 7 bases at V and 5 bases at J, with 24 bases between the two ends. Per the germline V gene, CDR1 is SGHAT and CDR2 is FQNNGV. The CDR3 totals 17 residues. The CDR3 coding sequence is TGTGCCAGCACCCTAACAGGGAATTTAGCGACCCACAATGAGCAGTTCTTC. Translating it yields CASTLTGNLATHNEQFF.

The rearrangement links TRBV6-5 to TRBJ1-3; the D gene is possibly TRBD1 (5 bases). The CDR3 has 13 residues. V lost 6 bases and J 0 bases, leaving 6 bases between the germline ends. Germline-derived CDR1 and CDR2 are MNHEY and SVGAGI. In DNA, the CDR3 is TGTGCCAGCAGAGGGGCCTCTGGAAACACCATATATTTT. It yields the protein CASRGASGNTIYF.

This chain uses TRBV2 with TRBJ2-5, with 7 bases identical to TRBD1. The CDR3 length is 15 residues. V lost 3 bases, J lost 1 base, and 5 bases stayed unmatched. CDR1 is SNHLY, CDR2 FYNNEI, per germline. CDR3 residues: CASSDRGQSQETQYF. The CDR3 DNA follows: TGTGCCAGCAGTGATCGGGGACAGAGCCAAGAGACCCAGTACTTC.

This clone was observed once. The chain recombines TRBV10-3 with TRBJ1-4; D is possibly TRBD1 (5 bases). Germline CDR1 is ENHRY and CDR2 is SYGVKD. CDR3 length: 13 amino acids. The V gene lost 3 bases and the J gene lost 4 bases, with 6 bases spanning the gap. The CDR3 protein is CAISDRDNEKLFF. The CDR3 DNA reads TGTGCCATCAGTGACAGGGATAATGAAAAACTGTTTTTT.

The chain employs TRBV19 and TRBJ2-7, with TRBD2 matching over 8 bases. V gave up 4 bases and J gave up 4 bases; unmatched junction bases: 3. Germline V gene data show CDR1 as LNHDA and CDR2 as SQIVND (reference sequence). The CDR3 runs 13 residues. CDR3 sequence reads: CASSSAGGYEQYF. CDR3 sequence (DNA): TGTGCCAGTAGTAGTGCGGGAGGTTACGAGCAGTACTTC.

The V gene is TRBV7-2, the J gene TRBJ2-5; D is unclear. Deletions cut 4 bases from V and 5 bases from J, with 8 bases between. The CDR3 has 12 residues. The germline V gene encodes CDR1 SGHTA and CDR2 FQGNSA. The CDR3 sequence is CASSSYRETQYF. The DNA for the CDR3 is TGTGCCAGCAGCTCTTACCGGGAGACCCAGTACTTC.

The V and J genes are TRBV5-1 and TRBJ2-3, with a possible D match to TRBD2 (5 bases). Trimming stripped 4 bases from V and 2 bases from J, with 8 bases between. The V gene's germline CDR1 is SGHRS and CDR2 YFSETQ. This CDR3 is 13 amino acids long. CDR3 amino acids: CASSGLNTDTQYF. CDR3 coding DNA: TGCGCCAGCAGCGGACTCAACACAGATACGCAGTATTTT. The variable domain in full, with the rest retrieved from reference TRBV5-1 and TRBJ2-3, is KAGVTQTPRYLIKTRGQQVTLSCSPISGHRSVSWYQQTPGQGLQFLFEYFSETQRNKGNFPGRFSGRQFSNSRSEMNVSTLELGDSALYLCASSGLNTDTQYFGPGTRLTVL.

The chain uses TRBV6-6 and TRBJ2-5; 9 bases are a match to TRBD2. This CDR3 has 16 amino acids. Trimming cost V 2 bases and J 5 bases; bases outside gene matches: 9. Germline values: CDR1 MNHNY, CDR2 SVGAGI (reference sequence). The CDR3 bases are TGTGCCAGCAGTTACCATGCTAGCGGGACGGGGGAGACCCAGTACTTC. As protein: CASSYHASGTGETQYF.

In its sample, this clone was seen a few times. CDR3 bases: TGTGCCAGCAGTGCAACCTGGAGTGACGGCACTGAAGCTTTCTTT. Translating it yields CASSATWSDGTEAFF. This chain joins TRBV6-1 and TRBJ1-1; D remains ambiguous. V was cut by 4 bases and J by 4 bases, with 16 bases left in between. Per the germline V gene, CDR1 is MNHNS and CDR2 is SASEGT. The CDR3 length is 15 residues.

The V and J genes are TRBV9 and TRBJ1-1; 7 nucleotides align to TRBD1. CDR1 and CDR2 (germline): SGDLS, YYNGEE. The CDR3 runs 15 residues. Losses at the gene ends were 3 bases for V and 4 bases for J; bases not matched to a gene: 9. CDR3 region: CASSDPNRGGTEAFF. In DNA, the CDR3 is TGTGCCAGCAGCGATCCTAACAGGGGTGGCACTGAAGCTTTCTTT.

The chain is built from TRBV18 and TRBJ1-2, with 7 nucleotides matching TRBD1. The CDR3 is 15 amino acids. After removal of 3 bases from V and 0 bases from J, the junction contained 4 bases not matched to a gene. Germline assignment: CDR1 KGHSH and CDR2 LQKENI. CDR3 sequence: CASSPSGQTNYGYTF. As DNA, the CDR3 is TGTGCCAGCTCACCGTCGGGACAGACTAACTATGGCTACACCTTC.

DNA of the CDR3: TGTGCCAGCAGCTTAGCGAACGGGGTATCTGGAAACACCATATATTTT. Its translation: CASSLANGVSGNTIYF. The chain has TRBV7-9 and TRBJ1-3; D remains ambiguous. The CDR3 covers 16 residues. Looked up from germline, CDR1 is SEHNR and CDR2 is FQNEAQ (reference sequence). V was clipped by 0 bases and J by 1 base, with 10 bases between them.

This clone has more than one count but fewer than ten. The rearrangement joins TRBV29-1 to TRBJ1-2; 8 bases map to TRBD1. Germline CDR1 and CDR2: SQVTM and ANQGSEA. The J segment lost 5 bases and the V segment lost 6 bases, leaving 2 bases of the junction unmatched. The CDR3 is 11 amino acids. The CDR3 DNA reads as TGCAGCGTACGACAGGGGTATGGCTACACCTTC. It yields the protein CSVRQGYGYTF.

The CDR3 DNA is TGTGCCAGCAGTCGGGTCCAAGCTGGACAAAGTCGGGCCAACGTCCTGACTTTC. Protein: CASSRVQAGQSRANVLTF. V is TRBV25-1 and J is TRBJ2-6; possibly TRBD1 for D (5 bases). Trimming left V 5 bases short and J 5 bases short, with 22 bases between. Germline CDR1 MGHDK, CDR2 SYGVNS. This CDR3 region has 18 residues.

The chain links TRBV11-3 to TRBJ2-1; 10 bases agree with TRBD2. Germline V gives CDR1 SGHNT, CDR2 YENEEA. Trimming removed 4 bases from V and 7 bases from J; junction bases left unmatched: 7. The CDR3 is 15 amino acids. CDR3 in amino acids: CASSSGLAVNNEQFF. For the CDR3, the DNA is TGTGCCAGCAGCTCCGGACTAGCGGTAAATAATGAGCAGTTCTTC.

The chain is built from TRBV6-6 and TRBJ2-1; D uncertain. CDR1 MNHNY and CDR2 SVGAGI come from the germline V gene (reference sequence). V lost 2 bases and J lost 8, with 7 bases in between. The CDR3 extends over 12 amino acids. CDR3 DNA sequence: TGTGCCAGCAGTTACGAGGTCTATGAGCAGTTCTTC. Its translation is CASSYEVYEQFF.

The chain couples TRBV18 to TRBJ2-3; 13 bases map to TRBD2. The CDR3 has 16 amino acids. The V and J ends lost 3 bases and 2 bases, in that order; junction bases with no gene match: 2. Germline lookup yields CDR1 KGHSH and CDR2 LQKENI. The DNA for the CDR3 is TGTGCCAGCTCACCCGGGACTAGCGGGAACACAGATACGCAGTATTTT. Translation gives CASSPGTSGNTDTQYF.

This clone was counted only a few times. The V and J genes are TRBV2 and TRBJ1-2; D gene uncertain. The CDR3 is 13 residues long. Trimming took off 6 bases at V and 4 bases at J, with 12 bases between the two ends. Per germline, CDR1 SNHLY and CDR2 FYNNEI. The CDR3 spells CASSAGPGYGYTF. The DNA of the CDR3 is TGTGCCAGCAGCGCGGGTCCTGGCTATGGCTACACCTTC.

The chain employs TRBV10-3 and TRBJ2-2; TRBD2 matches at 7 bases. This CDR3 spans 20 amino acids. Trimming cost V 3 bases and J 4 bases; bases outside gene matches: 20. Germline V gives CDR1 ENHRY, CDR2 SYGVKD. For the CDR3, the DNA is TGTGCCATCAGTGACCCCCGGGGAGGGTCAATGGGTAATTCCACCGGGGAGCTGTTTTTT. This translates into CAISDPRGGSMGNSTGELFF.